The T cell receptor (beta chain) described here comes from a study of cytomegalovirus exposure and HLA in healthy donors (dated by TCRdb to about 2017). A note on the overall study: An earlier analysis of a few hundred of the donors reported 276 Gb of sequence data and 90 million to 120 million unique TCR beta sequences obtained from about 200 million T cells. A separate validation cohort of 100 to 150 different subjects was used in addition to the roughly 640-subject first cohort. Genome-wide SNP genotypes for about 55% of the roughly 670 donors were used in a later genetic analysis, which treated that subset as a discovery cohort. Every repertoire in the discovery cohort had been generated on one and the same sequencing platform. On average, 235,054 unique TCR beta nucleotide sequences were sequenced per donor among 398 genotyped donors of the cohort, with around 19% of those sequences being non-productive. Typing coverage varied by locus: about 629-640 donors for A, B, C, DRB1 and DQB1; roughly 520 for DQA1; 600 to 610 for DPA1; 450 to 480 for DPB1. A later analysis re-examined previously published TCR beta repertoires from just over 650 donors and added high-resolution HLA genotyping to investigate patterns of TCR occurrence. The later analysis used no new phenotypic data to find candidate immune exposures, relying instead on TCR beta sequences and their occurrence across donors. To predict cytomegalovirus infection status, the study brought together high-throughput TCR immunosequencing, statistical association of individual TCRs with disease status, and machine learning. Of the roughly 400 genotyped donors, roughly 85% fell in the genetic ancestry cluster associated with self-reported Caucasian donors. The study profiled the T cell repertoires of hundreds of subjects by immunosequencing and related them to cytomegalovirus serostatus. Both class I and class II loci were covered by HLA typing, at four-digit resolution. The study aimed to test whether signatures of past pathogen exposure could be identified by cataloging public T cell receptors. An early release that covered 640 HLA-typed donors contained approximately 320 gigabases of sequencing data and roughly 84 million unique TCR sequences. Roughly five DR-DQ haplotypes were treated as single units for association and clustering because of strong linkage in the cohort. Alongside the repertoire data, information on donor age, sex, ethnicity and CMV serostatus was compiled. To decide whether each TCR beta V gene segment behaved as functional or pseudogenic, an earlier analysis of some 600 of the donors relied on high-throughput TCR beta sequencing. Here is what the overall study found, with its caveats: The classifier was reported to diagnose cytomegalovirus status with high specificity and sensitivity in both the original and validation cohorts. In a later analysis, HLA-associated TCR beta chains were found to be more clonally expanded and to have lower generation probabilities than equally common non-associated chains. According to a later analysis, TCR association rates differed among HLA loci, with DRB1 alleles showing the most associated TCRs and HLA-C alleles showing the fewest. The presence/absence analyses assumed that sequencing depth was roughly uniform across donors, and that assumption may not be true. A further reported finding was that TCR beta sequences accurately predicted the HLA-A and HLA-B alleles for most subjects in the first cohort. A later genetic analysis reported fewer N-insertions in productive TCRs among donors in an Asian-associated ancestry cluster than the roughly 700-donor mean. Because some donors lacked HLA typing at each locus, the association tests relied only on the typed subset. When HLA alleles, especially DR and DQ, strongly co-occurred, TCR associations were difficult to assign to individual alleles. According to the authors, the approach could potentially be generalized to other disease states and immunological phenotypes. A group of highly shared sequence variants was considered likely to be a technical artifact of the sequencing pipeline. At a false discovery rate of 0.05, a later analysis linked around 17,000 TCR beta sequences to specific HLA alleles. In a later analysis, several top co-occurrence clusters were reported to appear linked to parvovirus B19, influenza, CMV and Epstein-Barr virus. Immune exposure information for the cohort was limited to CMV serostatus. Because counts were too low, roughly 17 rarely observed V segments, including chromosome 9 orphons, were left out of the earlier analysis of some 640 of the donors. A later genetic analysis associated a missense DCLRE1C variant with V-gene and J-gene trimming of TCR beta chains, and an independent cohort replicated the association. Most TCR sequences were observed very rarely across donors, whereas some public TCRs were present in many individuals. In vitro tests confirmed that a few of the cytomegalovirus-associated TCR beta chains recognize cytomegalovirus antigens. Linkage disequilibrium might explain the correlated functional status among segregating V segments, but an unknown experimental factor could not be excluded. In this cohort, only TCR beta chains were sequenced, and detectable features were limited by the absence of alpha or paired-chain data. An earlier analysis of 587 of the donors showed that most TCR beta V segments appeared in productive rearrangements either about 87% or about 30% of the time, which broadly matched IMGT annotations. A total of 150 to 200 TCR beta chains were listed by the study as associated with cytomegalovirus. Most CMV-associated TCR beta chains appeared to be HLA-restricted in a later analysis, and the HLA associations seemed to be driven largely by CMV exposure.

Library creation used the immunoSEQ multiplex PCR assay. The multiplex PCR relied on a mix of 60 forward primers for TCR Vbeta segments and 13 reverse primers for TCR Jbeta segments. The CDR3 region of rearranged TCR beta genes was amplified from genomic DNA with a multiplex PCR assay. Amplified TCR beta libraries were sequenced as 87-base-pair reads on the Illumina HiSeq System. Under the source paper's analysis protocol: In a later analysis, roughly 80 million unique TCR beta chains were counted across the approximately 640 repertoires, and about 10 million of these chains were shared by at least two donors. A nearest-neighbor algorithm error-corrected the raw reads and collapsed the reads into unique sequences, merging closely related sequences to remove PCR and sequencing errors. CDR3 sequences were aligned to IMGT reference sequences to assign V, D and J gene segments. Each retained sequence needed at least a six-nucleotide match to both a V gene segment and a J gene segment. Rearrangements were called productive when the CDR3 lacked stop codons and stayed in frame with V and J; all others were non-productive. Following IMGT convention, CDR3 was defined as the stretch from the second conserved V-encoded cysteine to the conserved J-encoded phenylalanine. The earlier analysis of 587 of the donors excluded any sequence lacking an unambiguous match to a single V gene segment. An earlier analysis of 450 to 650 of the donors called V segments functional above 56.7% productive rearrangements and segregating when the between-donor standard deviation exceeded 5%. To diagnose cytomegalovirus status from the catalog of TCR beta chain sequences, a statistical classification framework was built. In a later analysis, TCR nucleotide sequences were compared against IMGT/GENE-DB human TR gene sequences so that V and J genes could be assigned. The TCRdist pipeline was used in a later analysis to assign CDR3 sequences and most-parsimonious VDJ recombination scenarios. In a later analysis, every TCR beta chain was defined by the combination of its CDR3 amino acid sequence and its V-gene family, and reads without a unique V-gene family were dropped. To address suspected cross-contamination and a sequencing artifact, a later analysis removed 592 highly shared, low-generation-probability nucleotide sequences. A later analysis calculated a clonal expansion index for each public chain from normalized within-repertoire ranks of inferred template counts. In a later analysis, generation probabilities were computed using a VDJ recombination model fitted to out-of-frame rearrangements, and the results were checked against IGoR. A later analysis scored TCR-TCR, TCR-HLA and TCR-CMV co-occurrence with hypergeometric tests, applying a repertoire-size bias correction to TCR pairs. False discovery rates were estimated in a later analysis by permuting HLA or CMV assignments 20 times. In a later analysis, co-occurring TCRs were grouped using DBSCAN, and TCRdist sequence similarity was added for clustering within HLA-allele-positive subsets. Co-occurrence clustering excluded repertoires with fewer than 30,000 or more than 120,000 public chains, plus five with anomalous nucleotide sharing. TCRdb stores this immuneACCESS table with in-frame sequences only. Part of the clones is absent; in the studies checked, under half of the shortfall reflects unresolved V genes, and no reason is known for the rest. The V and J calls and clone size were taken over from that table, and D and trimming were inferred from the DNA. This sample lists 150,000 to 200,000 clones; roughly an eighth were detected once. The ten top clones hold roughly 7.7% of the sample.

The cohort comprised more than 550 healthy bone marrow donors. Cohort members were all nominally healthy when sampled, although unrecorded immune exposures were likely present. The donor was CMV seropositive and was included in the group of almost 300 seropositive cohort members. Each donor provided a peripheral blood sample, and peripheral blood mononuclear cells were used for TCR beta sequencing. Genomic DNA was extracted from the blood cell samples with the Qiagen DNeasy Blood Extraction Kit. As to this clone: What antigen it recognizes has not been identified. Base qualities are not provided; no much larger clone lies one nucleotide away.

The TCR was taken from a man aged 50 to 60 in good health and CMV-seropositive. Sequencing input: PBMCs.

The CDR3 sequence is CAWSPGFEQYF. The bases are TGTGCCTGGAGTCCGGGGTTTGAGCAGTATTTT. The chain links TRBV30 with TRBJ2-3; matching of 5 bases hints at TRBD2 as the D gene. The CDR3 starts with the cysteine, ends with the phenylalanine, and has 11 residues. This entry keeps only the CDR3 DNA: 33 bases, framed from base 1. Looking up the germline V gene (reference sequence) yields CDR1 GTSNPN and CDR2 SVGIG. Cut back by 2 bases and 11 bases, the V and J ends lie 11 bases apart.